The source of this TCR beta chain is a study of neurological immune-mediated disorders (dated by TCRdb to about 2019). Concerning the study at large: Among the 35 or so multiple sclerosis patients, about 30 had relapsing-remitting MS and 3 had secondary progressive MS. Peripheral blood TCR-beta repertoires from patients with HTLV-I-associated myelopathy (HAM/TSP), patients with multiple sclerosis, and healthy controls were compared in the study using UMI-based sequencing. The 85 to 110 TCR-beta libraries included longitudinal samples, technical triplicates and paired sorted CD4+ and CD8+ T-cell subsets alongside PBMC samples. The cohort was made up of 68 subjects, consisting of 14 HAM/TSP patients, around 35 multiple sclerosis patients and roughly 20 healthy controls. The research as a whole found: No identical CDR3 amino acid sequences were shared among expanded clones across subjects, suggesting private TCR-beta repertoires in all groups. Repertoires from 18 of 34 MS patients were grouped by phylogenetic analysis into a cluster of related CDR3 sequences, suggesting a possible repertoire-level signature. The MS cluster showed no association with clinical or MRI features, and the authors stated that larger cohorts are needed. The highest TCR clonal expansion was observed in HAM/TSP patients, whereas the lowest was observed in MS patients, even when compared with healthy controls.

To synthesize cDNA, template-switch 5'RACE was performed with a primer carrying a 10-nucleotide random unique molecular identifier so that each TCR transcript was tagged. Over 160 million TCR-beta sequences, covering 15-18 subjects, were produced in each sequencing run. Total RNA was extracted with the RNeasy kit. The KAPA Real-time Library Amplification kit was used to amplify TCR-beta VDJ regions with primers targeting the TCR constant region and the 5'RACE anchor. Sample indexes and Illumina adaptors were added in a first PCR, and a second PCR then increased library yield. After Ampure bead purification, the roughly 650 bp TCR product was size-selected on a 2% E-gel SizeSelection system. Library quality was checked on a Bioanalyzer, concentration was measured with Qubit, and libraries were quantified with the Kapa Library Quantification kit before pooling. An Illumina HiSeq 2500 was used to sequence the libraries paired-end at 2 x 150 bp. To increase sequence diversity, roughly 23-30% phiX was spiked into each library pool. The original pipeline was this. Quality-filtered reads were processed with the UMI-based MiGEC pipeline, and over 80% of raw TCR sequences were removed by the MiGEC pipeline during error correction. IMGT germline references were used for aligning VDJ genes, and each clonotype was defined as a unique CDR3 amino acid sequence together with its V-J genes. Clonal expansion, Shannon diversity and CDR3 relatedness were evaluated with VDJtools (CalcPairwiseDistances, ClusterSamples), while phylogenetic trees were built in CLCbio workbench. Using coefficient-of-variation modelling across technical triplicates, the study counted a clone as expanded if it had at least 8 unique UMIs. TCRdb trimmed public reads at Q25 via fastp, called clones via MiXCR and kept in-frame beta chains. Each record represents a unique CDR3 protein, reported with the most common genes and DNA among its rows. These V and J calls derive from TCRdb rather than the authors' analysis. This sample holds 100,000 to 150,000 distinct CDR3 sequences; more than 2.5% were observed only once. The ten largest clones take up roughly 1.3% of the sample.

This clonotype was seen at least ten times. This receptor's antigen is unknown. Within one base of it there is no much larger clone, and no base qualities were kept. For the unsorted PBMC libraries, 2 million PBMCs were stored in RNAlater at -80 degrees C until RNA extraction and were used to generate the libraries. Multiple sclerosis patients were enrolled in a US clinical protocol evaluating disease progression by magnetic resonance imaging. Peripheral blood was subjected to Ficoll-Hypaque density gradient centrifugation to isolate PBMCs, which were then cryopreserved in liquid nitrogen. The germline V gene supplies CDR1 MNHEY and CDR2 SVGEGT. V is cut back by 2 bases and J by 5 bases, with 9 bases in the junction unmatched. The CDR3, from cysteine to phenylalanine, totals 16 residues. CDR3 DNA only is kept here, 48 bases in frame from base 1.

This clonotype was sampled from a woman under 40 with multiple sclerosis. This chain is built from TRBV6-2 or TRBV6-3 and TRBJ1-1, with 9 middle bases fitting TRBD1. Sequenced input: PBMCs. The CDR3 amino acid sequence is: CASSYAFRQGGTEAFF. The sequence in DNA is TGTGCCAGCAGTTACGCATTCCGACAGGGGGGGACTGAAGCTTTCTTT.